This T cell receptor beta chain was captured by sequencing in a study of identical twins. The sample holds a few counts of this clonotype. Its antigen remains unidentified. Study-wide findings and caveats: Out-of-frame alpha sequences shared by twins showed excess low generation probability.

Template switching introduced a universal primer site, and the cDNA bore unique molecular identifiers. MiXCR, run by TCRdb on the 5' RACE reads, gives a single entry per CDR3 protein. The data contain some 500,000 distinct CDR3 sequences, 13% to 15% of them singletons. The CDR3 loop spans 16 amino acids. Trimming left V 5 bases short and J 7 bases short, with 21 bases between. The sample also formed part of further work on yellow fever vaccine responses in identical twins. That work adds: As reported, the vaccine T cell response of twins seemed partly convergent and partly personalized.

The source of this sequence is a woman between 18 and 30 years old in good health. J is TRBJ2-1 and V is TRBV12-3 or TRBV12-4; TRBD1 might be the D (5 bases). The specimen was CD4+ T cells sorted from blood. In DNA form, the CDR3 reads TGTGCCAGCAGTACCCGCGAGTGGGGCCCAAAGAATGAGCAGTTCTTC. It codes for CASSTREWGPKNEQFF.